The present T cell receptor beta chain was sequenced within a study of post-analysis software for immune sequencing data. Study observations and caveats: Roughly five TRBV segments were significantly more frequent in patients than in controls. TRBV5-6, TRBV5-1 and TRBV20-1 were among these segments.

Unique molecular identifiers featured in each of the TCR beta cDNA libraries. TCRdb used MiXCR to reprocess the PCR reads, holding one entry per CDR3 protein. The sample includes hundreds of thousands of distinct CDR3 sequences, roughly 30% of them seen just once. This clonotype appeared a few times. Its antigen is not known. Trimming took 8 bases from V and 0 from J, leaving 11 bases between them. This CDR3 has 13 residues. CDR1 is MNHEY, CDR2 SMNVEV, per germline (reference sequence). The genes are TRBV27 and TRBJ2-7; D uncertain. The receptor was isolated from a girl aged 10 to 17 with multiple sclerosis. The specimen was blood. The CDR3 sequence: CASRQTNSYEQYF. In DNA, the CDR3 is TGTGCCAGCCGTCAAACCAACTCCTACGAGCAGTACTTC.